A single sample is the source of the 12 T cell receptor beta chains below, sequenced in a study of T and B cells in COVID-19 patients. Blood genomic DNA input for TRB amplification was roughly 250-500 ng. TRB rearrangements were amplified by multiplex PCR with BIOMED2 TRB-A/B primers. TCRdb re-analysed the multiplex PCR reads in MiXCR, keeping a single row per CDR3 protein. The repertoire holds around 16,000 distinct CDR3 sequences, with under 35% as singletons. Sequencing was performed on blood. The receptors derive from a human donor who had recovered from COVID-19.

This clonotype qualifies as medium-sized (0.01 to 0.1%). CDR3 in DNA: TGCAGCGGATCCCTCGCGGGGCCTCAAGAGACCCAGTACTTC. Translated, it gives CSGSLAGPQETQYF. The chain joins TRBV29-1 to TRBJ2-5, with a weak D call TRBD2 (6 bases). Germline V gene sequence: CDR1 SQVTM, CDR2 ANQGSEA. V gave up 7 bases and J gave up 2 bases, with 17 bases separating them. The CDR3 has 14 amino acids.

This clonotype was found a few times. The gene calls are TRBV6-5 and TRBJ2-7; D is unclear. This CDR3 has 18 amino acids. Germline CDR1 is MNHEY and CDR2 is SVGAGI. The V end lost 5 bases, the J end lost 5 bases, and 28 bases lay between the germline ends. CDR3 protein: CASSINRGLGKSPHEQYF. CDR3 DNA sequence: TGTGCCAGCAGTATAAATCGAGGTCTGGGAAAATCCCCCCACGAGCAGTACTTC.

Ten or more counts support this clonotype. The chain uses TRBV24-1 and TRBJ2-2, with TRBD2 identical over 8 bases. V shed 7 bases, J shed 7 bases, and the junction held 10 bases outside the gene matches. The CDR3 length is 15 residues. Germline V gives CDR1 KGHDR, CDR2 SFDVKD. CDR3: CATSPSGRHSGELFF. CDR3 coding DNA: TGTGCCACCAGCCCCAGCGGGAGACATAGCGGGGAGCTGTTTTTT.

Concerning this clonotype itself: A much bigger clone sits one base away, suggesting this may be a read error. This sequence joins TRBV12-3 or TRBV12-4 and TRBJ2-3; 8 bases map to TRBD1. Trimming took 6 bases from V and 8 from J; bases not matched to a gene: 16. This CDR3 region has 16 residues. The CDR3 region is CASSPIGTGPGVTQYF. The CDR3 DNA is TGTGCCAGCAGCCCTATTGGGACAGGCCCCGGGGTTACGCAGTATTTT.

The V call is TRBV2, the J call TRBJ2-7; the D is unclear. Germline values: CDR1 SNHLY, CDR2 FYNNEI. The CDR3 totals 13 residues. Trimming left V 7 bases short and J 0 bases short, with 10 bases between. The CDR3 sequence: CASTGPFSYEQYF. The CDR3 region has the DNA TGTGCCAGCACCGGGCCGTTCTCCTACGAGCAGTACTTC.

The table lists this clonotype with many counts. The V call is TRBV15, the J call TRBJ2-7; possible D gene TRBD2, 5 bases. The germline V and J ends were trimmed by 5 bases and 2 bases, with 13 bases remaining between them. The V gene's germline CDR1 is LNHNV and CDR2 YYDKDF (reference sequence). The CDR3 contains 14 residues. CDR3 in DNA: TGTGCCACCAGCCGGGATAAGGGCCCCTACGAGCAGTACTTC. It translates to CATSRDKGPYEQYF.

A few counts support this clonotype. The V and J genes are TRBV10-3 and TRBJ2-2; 16 nucleotides align to TRBD2. CDR1 is ENHRY and CDR2 is SYGVKD in the germline V gene. CDR3 length: 19 residues. The trim removed 7 bases at V and 7 bases at J, leaving 15 bases unmatched. The CDR3 DNA reads as TGTGCCATCACCCCGGGACTAGCGGGAGGGCCCGCGGGGAGCGGGGAGCTGTTTTTT. This codes for CAITPGLAGGPAGSGELFF.

This clonotype was counted a single time. The chain uses TRBV20-1 and TRBJ2-7; 7 bases are shared with TRBD2. This CDR3 has 16 residues. Germline lookup yields CDR1 DFQATT and CDR2 SNEGSKA (reference sequence). The J segment lost 3 bases and the V segment lost 2 bases, leaving 13 bases of the junction unmatched. CDR3 protein: CSARINRGGSLYEQYF. The CDR3 bases are TGCAGTGCTAGAATAAATCGGGGCGGGAGTCTCTACGAGCAGTACTTC.

There are a few counts of this clonotype. This rearrangement joins TRBV6-6 to TRBJ1-1, with 7 nucleotides matching TRBD1. The CDR3 is 12 residues long. V shed 2 bases, J shed 8 bases, and the junction held 2 bases outside the gene matches. The germline gives CDR1 MNHNY, CDR2 SVGAGI (reference sequence). CDR3 region: CASSYMTGEAFF. The CDR3 DNA follows: TGTGCCAGCAGTTACATGACAGGGGAAGCTTTCTTT.

CDR3 sequence: CASSPRLAGRQETQYF. The CDR3 DNA reads TGTGCCAGCAGCCCCAGACTAGCGGGCCGTCAAGAGACCCAGTACTTC. This rearrangement joins TRBV7-2 to TRBJ2-5, with 10 bases matching TRBD2. V lost 5 bases, J lost 2 bases, and 8 bases stayed unmatched. This CDR3 has 16 amino acids. Per the germline V gene, CDR1 is SGHTA and CDR2 is FQGNSA.

Concerning this clonotype itself: This clone may be a read error of a much larger clone one base away. The chain employs TRBV5-7 and TRBJ2-7; TRBD2 matches 14 bases. TRBV5-7 is designated an ORF whose function remains uncertain. The CDR3 contains 16 residues. V lost 3 bases and J lost 7; bases outside the gene matches: 9. CDR3: CASSSRLAGGIDEQYF. CDR3 sequence (DNA): TGTGCCAGCAGCTCTCGACTAGCGGGGGGGATCGATGAGCAGTACTTC.

This clonotype was found many times. The CDR3, as DNA: TGTGCCTGGAGTAGCGGCAACAATCAGCCCCAGCATTTT. Amino acids: CAWSSGNNQPQHF. The V gene is TRBV30, the J gene TRBJ1-5, with unresolved D. Trimming shortened V by 2 bases and J by 3 bases, and 8 bases separated the two germline ends. This CDR3 region has 13 residues. CDR1 and CDR2 (germline): GTSNPN, SVGIG (reference sequence).